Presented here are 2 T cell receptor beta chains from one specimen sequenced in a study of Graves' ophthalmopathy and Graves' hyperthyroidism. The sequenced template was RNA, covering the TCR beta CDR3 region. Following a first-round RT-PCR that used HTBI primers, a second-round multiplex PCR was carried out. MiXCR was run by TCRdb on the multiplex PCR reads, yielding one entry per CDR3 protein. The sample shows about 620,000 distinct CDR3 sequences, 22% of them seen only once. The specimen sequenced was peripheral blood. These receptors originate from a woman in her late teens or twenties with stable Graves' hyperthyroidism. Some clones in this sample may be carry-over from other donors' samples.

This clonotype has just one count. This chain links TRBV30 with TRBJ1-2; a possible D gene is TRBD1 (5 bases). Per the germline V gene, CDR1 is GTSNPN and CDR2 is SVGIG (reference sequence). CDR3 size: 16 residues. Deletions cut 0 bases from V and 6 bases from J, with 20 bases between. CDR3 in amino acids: CAWSVRWGVGSDGYTF. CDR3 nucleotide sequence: TGTGCCTGGAGTGTCCGCTGGGGGGTGGGCTCCGATGGCTACACCTTC.

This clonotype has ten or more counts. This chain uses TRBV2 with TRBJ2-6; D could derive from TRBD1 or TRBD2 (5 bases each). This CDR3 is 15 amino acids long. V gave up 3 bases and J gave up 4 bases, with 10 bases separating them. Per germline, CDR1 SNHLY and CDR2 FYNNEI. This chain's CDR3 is CASSEVGTGANVLTF. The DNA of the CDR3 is TGTGCCAGCAGTGAGGTGGGGACCGGGGCCAACGTCCTGACTTTC.